This TCR beta chain derives from a study of blood T cells in healthy people across ages. Between the trimmed V and J ends, which lost 2 bases and 6 bases, there was a span of 11 bases. The CDR3 consists of 13 residues. Germline values: CDR1 SEHNR, CDR2 FQNEAQ (reference sequence). For the second PCR, which ran for about 7 to 11 cycles, a sample-barcoded 5' primer and a J-beta primer mix were used. TCRdb analysed the 5' RACE reads with MiXCR anew, one entry per CDR3 protein. The sample consists of 800,000 or so distinct CDR3 sequences, around a quarter of them appearing once. This sample also appeared in a second study, on T cells of mothers and their children.

The rearrangement joins TRBV7-9 to TRBJ2-7; D is unresolved. The TCR sequence derives from a boy under 18 in good health. Sequencing was performed on blood. The CDR3 sequence is CASSLSLGPEQYF. Here the CDR3 DNA reads TGTGCCAGCAGCTTATCGCTGGGTCCCGAGCAGTACTTC.